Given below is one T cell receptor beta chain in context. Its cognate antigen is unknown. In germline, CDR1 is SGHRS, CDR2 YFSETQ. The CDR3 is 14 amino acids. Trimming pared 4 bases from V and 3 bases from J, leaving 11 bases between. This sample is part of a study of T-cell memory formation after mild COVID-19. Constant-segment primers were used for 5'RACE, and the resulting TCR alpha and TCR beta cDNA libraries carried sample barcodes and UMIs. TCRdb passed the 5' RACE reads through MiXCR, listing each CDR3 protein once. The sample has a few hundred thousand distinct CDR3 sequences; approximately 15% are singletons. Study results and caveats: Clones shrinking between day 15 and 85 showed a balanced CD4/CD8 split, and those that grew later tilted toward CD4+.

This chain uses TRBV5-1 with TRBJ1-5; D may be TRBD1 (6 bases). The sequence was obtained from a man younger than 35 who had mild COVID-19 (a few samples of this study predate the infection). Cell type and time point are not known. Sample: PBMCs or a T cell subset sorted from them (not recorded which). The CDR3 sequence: CASSPGTNNQPQHF. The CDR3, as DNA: TGCGCCAGCAGCCCCGGGACAAACAATCAGCCCCAGCATTTT. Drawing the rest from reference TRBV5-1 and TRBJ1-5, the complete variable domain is KAGVTQTPRYLIKTRGQQVTLSCSPISGHRSVSWYQQTPGQGLQFLFEYFSETQRNKGNFPGRFSGRQFSNSRSEMNVSTLELGDSALYLCASSPGTNNQPQHFGDGTRLSIL.